These T cell receptor beta chains were read from a single sample in a study of neoadjuvant anti-PD-1 for oral cavity cancer. Profiled with immunoSEQ multiplex PCR; TCRdb holds only in-frame clones, not every one. The sample records fewer than 20,000 clones, around 72% being singletons. The source material was PBMCs, sampled before nivolumab (anti-PD-1) treatment. The receptors come from a person aged 40 to 85 with oral cavity squamous cell carcinoma. Each CDR3 is given with its conserved first and last residue. D genes are given only for firm matches. Some rows mark clone size as missing; the rest say once, few, many or name a class of expanded clone.

TRBD1	.	TRBJ1-1	TRBV5-1	TGCGCCAGCAGCTTCCAGGGGGGCACTGAAGCTTTCTTT	CASSFQGGTEAFF
TRBD2	.	TRBJ2-2	TRBV19	TGTGCCAGTACCCCGGGACTAGCGGGAGACAACACCGGGGAGCTGTTTTTT	CASTPGLAGDNTGELFF
.	few	TRBJ1-1	TRBV14	TGTGCCAGCAGCCCTGGGCCAAACACTGAAGCTTTCTTT	CASSPGPNTEAFF
.	.	TRBJ2-1	TRBV11-2	TGTGCCAGCAGCTGGGGAGTGGGCTCCTACAATGAGCAGTTCTTC	CASSWGVGSYNEQFF
.	.	TRBJ2-1	TRBV4-1	TGCGCCAGCAGCCAAGAGCTAGGTGCGAGGGAGCAGTTCTTC	CASSQELGAREQFF
.	.	TRBJ2-1	TRBV9	TGTGCCAGCAGCGTAGGACGGGAGACCGATGAGCAGTTCTTC	CASSVGRETDEQFF
.	.	TRBJ2-1	TRBV14	TGTGCCAGCAGCCAATTTTTTGAGGTGTTCTTC	CASSQFFEVFF
.	.	TRBJ1-3	TRBV6-5	TGTGCCAGCAGTTACGGGGGAGGAAACACCATATATTTT	CASSYGGGNTIYF
TRBD2	.	TRBJ2-2	TRBV27	TGTGCCAGCAGTCCCCGACTAGCGGGGCGGGAGCTGTTTTTT	CASSPRLAGRELFF
.	.	TRBJ2-7	TRBV30	TGTGCCTGGACTCGGGGAGGCTTACACGAGCAGTACTTC	CAWTRGGLHEQYF
TRBD2	.	TRBJ2-5	TRBV5-1	TGCGCCAGCAGCCTACCAACTAGCGGACAAGAGACCCAGTACTTC	CASSLPTSGQETQYF
.	few	TRBJ2-7	TRBV19	TGTGCCAGTAGTCTTCAAATACAGGGTTTCTCCGCCTACGAGCAGTACTTC	CASSLQIQGFSAYEQYF
TRBD2	.	TRBJ2-1	TRBV14	TGTGCCAGCAGCCAAGGAGGCGGGAGCACCTACAATGAGCAGTTCTTC	CASSQGGGSTYNEQFF
TRBD1	.	TRBJ1-2	TRBV6-5	TGTGCCAGCAGTTACTCGAAGGAGGGGGCGCGTGGCTACACCTTC	CASSYSKEGARGYTF
.	.	TRBJ1-2	TRBV29-1	TGCAGCGTTGATACCCCGCCCCAGGGAACAGGCGGCTACACCTTC	CSVDTPPQGTGGYTF
TRBD2	few	TRBJ2-2	TRBV6-1	TGTGCCAGCAGTGAATTGGTCGGTGGGACTAGCTCCTCCGGGGAGCTGTTTTTT	CASSELVGGTSSSGELFF
.	.	TRBJ1-3	TRBV5-1	TGCGCCAGCAGCCCTGCGGGAGGGACCTCTGGAAACACCATATATTTT	CASSPAGGTSGNTIYF
.	.	TRBJ1-1	TRBV19	TGTGCCAGTAGTATAGATCTGGTGAACACTGAAGCTTTCTTT	CASSIDLVNTEAFF
TRBD1	.	TRBJ2-7	TRBV19	TGTGCCAGTAGTATCACGGGACAGGGCATTCCCTACGAGCAGTACTTC	CASSITGQGIPYEQYF
TRBD1	.	TRBJ2-7	TRBV2	TGTGCCAGCAGTGGAAGGGGGCCCGCCTACGAGCAGTACTTC	CASSGRGPAYEQYF
.	.	TRBJ2-7	TRBV6-5	TGTGCCAGCAGCCCTACAGGGTTCTCCTACGAGCAGTACTTC	CASSPTGFSYEQYF
.	.	TRBJ2-7	TRBV5-6	TGTGCCAGCAGCTTGAACAGGGCCCCCTTAGAGCAGTACTTC	CASSLNRAPLEQYF
TRBD2	.	TRBJ2-5	TRBV27	TGTGCCAGCAGCCCCCACGGACTAGAAGAGACCCAGTACTTC	CASSPHGLEETQYF
TRBD1	.	TRBJ2-2	TRBV28	TGTGCCAGCAGTCGGACAGGGGGTTTTGCCGGGGAGCTGTTTTTT	CASSRTGGFAGELFF
.	.	TRBJ1-3	TRBV15	TGTGCCACCAGCAGAGATTCGAACACCATATATTTT	CATSRDSNTIYF
.	.	TRBJ2-1	TRBV6-6	TGTGCCGCAACAGGGTTCTCCTACAATGAGCAGTTCTTC	CAATGFSYNEQFF
.	.	TRBJ2-5	TRBV7-3	TGTGCCAGCAGCTTAAATGGAAAAGAGACCCAGTACTTC	CASSLNGKETQYF
.	.	TRBJ1-2	TRBV29-1	TGCAGCGTTGACTCTGGCGGCTACACCTTC	CSVDSGGYTF
TRBD1	.	TRBJ1-5	TRBV6-1	TGTGCCAGCAGCTCCGGGACAGAAAGCAATCAGCCCCAGCATTTT	CASSSGTESNQPQHF
TRBD2	.	TRBJ2-7	TRBV19	TGTGCCAGCATGGAGGGAGCGGGGGGTAAGCAGTACTTC	CASMEGAGGKQYF
.	.	TRBJ1-4	TRBV6-5	TGTGCCAGCAGTTACACAGGAACTAATGAAAAACTGTTTTTT	CASSYTGTNEKLFF
.	.	TRBJ1-3	TRBV9	TGTGCCAGCAGCGTAGACGGGCCGAACTCTGGAAACACCATATATTTT	CASSVDGPNSGNTIYF
.	.	TRBJ1-5	TRBV10-3	TGTGCCATCAGCCGGGTTGATAATCAGCCCCAGCATTTT	CAISRVDNQPQHF
.	.	TRBJ2-5	TRBV6-1	TGTGCCAGCAGTGAAGCCACGTCCGCTCAGTACTTC	CASSEATSAQYF
.	once	TRBJ2-3	TRBV9	TGTGCCAGCAGCGGAAGGACAGATACGCAGTATTTT	CASSGRTDTQYF
TRBD2	.	TRBJ2-5	TRBV19	TGTGCCAGTAGTACCCCGGGAGGGGGGAGAAAGACCCAGTACTTC	CASSTPGGGRKTQYF
TRBD2	.	TRBJ2-7	TRBV13	TGTGCCAGCAGCTTAACTAGCGGGAGGGCTGGAACCTACGAGCAGTACTTC	CASSLTSGRAGTYEQYF
.	.	TRBJ2-3	TRBV25-1	TGTGCCAGCAGTTCCTCTTCTAGCACAGATACGCAGTATTTT	CASSSSSSTDTQYF
TRBD2	few	TRBJ2-1	TRBV6-6	TGTGCCAGCAAACCTCGGACTAGCGGTTACAATGAGCAGTTCTTC	CASKPRTSGYNEQFF
TRBD2	.	TRBJ2-5	TRBV6-5	TGTGCCAGCACCCGACGGGTGGGGGGGGAAGAGACCCAGTACTTC	CASTRRVGGEETQYF
TRBD2	once	TRBJ2-3	TRBV11-3	TGTGCCAGCAGCTTAGGGGATAGACTAGCGGGAGGGCCAGATACGCAGTATTTT	CASSLGDRLAGGPDTQYF
.	.	TRBJ2-5	TRBV2	TGTGCCAGCAGTGAAGCATTAGGGAACCAAGAGACCCAGTACTTC	CASSEALGNQETQYF
TRBD1	.	TRBJ2-7	TRBV5-1	TGCGCCAGCAGCCCCGGACAGGGCCCCTACGAGCAGTACTTC	CASSPGQGPYEQYF
TRBD1	.	TRBJ1-5	TRBV10-2	TGCGCCAGCAGTGAGCCTGGACAGGGGGGGTTTCAGCCCCAGCATTTT	CASSEPGQGGFQPQHF
.	.	TRBJ1-1	TRBV5-6	TGTGCCAGCAGTCGGGATTACACTGAAGCTTTCTTT	CASSRDYTEAFF
TRBD1	once	TRBJ2-5	TRBV7-9	TGTGCCGGCGACAGGGTGGAGACCCAGTACTTC	CAGDRVETQYF
.	.	TRBJ1-5	TRBV28	TGTGCCAGCCGGAGGGTCAGGGGCTCGAGCAATCAGCCCCAGCATTTT	CASRRVRGSSNQPQHF
.	once	TRBJ2-5	TRBV7-2	TGTGCCAGCAGCCCACGGGGGAGTGGGGGAGAGACCCAGTACTTC	CASSPRGSGGETQYF
TRBD2	few	TRBJ2-1	TRBV7-3	TGTGCCAGCAGCCCGGGACTAGCGGGATCTCCCTACAATGAGCAGTTCTTC	CASSPGLAGSPYNEQFF
.	.	TRBJ2-1	TRBV27	TGTGCCAGCAGTTTGGAAAGTCGGTTTATGGAGCAGTTCTTC	CASSLESRFMEQFF
TRBD1	.	TRBJ2-1	TRBV14	TGTGCCAGCAGCCCCCACAGGGGGCCGTACAATGAGCAGTTCTTC	CASSPHRGPYNEQFF
.	once	TRBJ2-1	TRBV20-1	TGCAGTGCTAGAGAATACAATGAGCAGTTCTTC	CSAREYNEQFF
TRBD1	.	TRBJ2-7	TRBV4-1	TGCGCCAGCAGCCAACCCGGGACAGGGGTTGGGCAGTACTTC	CASSQPGTGVGQYF
.	.	TRBJ1-1	TRBV14	TGTGCCAGCAGCCAAGATGAAGCCCCTCGGGGTGAAGCTTTCTTT	CASSQDEAPRGEAFF
.	.	TRBJ2-1	TRBV6-4	TGTGCCAGCAGCGAGGGAGTGTCGGATGAGCAGTTCTTC	CASSEGVSDEQFF
TRBD2	.	TRBJ2-3	TRBV15	TGTGCCACCAGCAGAGATTTCCTAGCGGGAACAGATACGCAGTATTTT	CATSRDFLAGTDTQYF
.	.	TRBJ2-5	TRBV5-6	TGTGCCAGCAGCTTGGGACTGAAGACCCAGTACTTC	CASSLGLKTQYF
.	.	TRBJ2-1	TRBV9	TGTGCCAGCAGCACCTGGGATGGGTCCTACAATGAGCAGTTCTTC	CASSTWDGSYNEQFF